These 11 T cell receptor beta chains share one sample of origin, sequenced in a study of T cell clonality in common variable immunodeficiency. Clones were read by immunoSEQ multiplex PCR, and TCRdb kept only the in-frame ones, dropping some. The table lists about 39,000 clones, with no singletons. The specimen sequenced was peripheral blood mononuclear cells. The receptors derive from a person between 18 and 75 years old in good health.

This clone was picked up a small number of times. The covered CDR3 bases are TGTGCCATCAGTGAGAGGGGACAACTCTACGAG. Amino acid sequence: CAISERGQLYE. The whole CDR3 reads CAISERGQLYEQYF. The chain joins TRBV10-3 to TRBJ2-7; possibly TRBD1 for D (6 bases). The read falls 3 residues short of the CDR3 end, and the missing part is taken from the germline J gene. Germline CDR1 is ENHRY and CDR2 is SYGVKD. CDR3 size: 14 residues. Trimming left V 2 bases short and J 3 bases short, with 11 bases between.

This clone was seen ten or more times. With the read ending 3 residues before the CDR3 end, the germline J gene is used to fill in that end. V usage is TRBV6-1 and J usage is TRBJ1-6; a weak D match, TRBD1 (5 bases). CDR1 and CDR2 (germline): MNHNS, SASEGT. The CDR3 runs to 15 residues. With 3 bases removed from V and 8 bases from J, the gap between germline ends came to 14 bases. The CDR3 sequence is CASSEYRTTHSPLHF. The CDR3 bases that were read are TGTGCCAGCAGTGAGTACCGGACAACGCATTCACCC.

This clone has only a few counts. Read data end 3 residues before the CDR3 end; the end is taken from the germline J gene. The V gene is TRBV7-7, the J gene TRBJ1-2; 8 nucleotides align to TRBD1. Germline lookup yields CDR1 SSHAT and CDR2 FNYEAQ (reference sequence). The CDR3 spans 16 residues. The sequenced part of the CDR3 DNA is TGTGCCAGCAGCCCAGCGACAGGGGAAGCCTACAATGAC. This translates into CASSPATGEAYND. The full CDR3 reads CASSPATGEAYNDYTF.

This clone was picked up a small number of times. A much larger clone is a single base away; this may be a read error. The DNA ends 3 residues before the CDR3 does, and the rest of the CDR3 is filled in from the germline J gene. The V gene is TRBV10-2, the J gene TRBJ2-2, with a possible D match to TRBD2 (5 bases). The CDR3 has 17 amino acids. Germline CDR1 WSHSY, CDR2 SAAADI. The chain's CDR3 is CASGESIPPSGTGELFF. CDR3 DNA, as far as it was read: TGCGCCAGCGGTGAGTCGATCCCTCCGAGCGGTACCGGGGAG.

This clone was seen ten or more times. The sequenced fragment ends 3 residues before the CDR3 boundary, so the rest is inferred from the germline J gene. The chain has TRBV2 and TRBJ1-5, with a tentative D call TRBD1 (6 bases). The CDR3 runs 15 residues. Germline V gene lookup returns CDR1 SNHLY and CDR2 FYNNEI. The V and J ends lost 5 bases and 2 bases respectively, with 13 bases between them. CDR3 sequence reads: CASSSFRTGNQPQHF. The part of the CDR3 DNA that was read is TGTGCCAGCAGTTCCTTTAGGACAGGCAATCAGCCC.

This clone was detected many times. The DNA ends 3 residues before the CDR3 does, and the rest of the CDR3 is filled in from the germline J gene. The V gene is TRBV19, the J gene TRBJ2-1, with TRBD2 identical over 7 bases. The trim removed 7 bases at V and 0 bases at J, leaving 15 bases unmatched. This CDR3 contains 18 residues. The germline gives CDR1 LNHDA, CDR2 SQIVND (reference sequence). The part of the CDR3 DNA that was read is TGTGCCAGTAACTCCCCAACTAGCGACCTCCACTCCTACAATGAG. This sequence encodes CASNSPTSDLHSYNE. The full CDR3 protein reads CASNSPTSDLHSYNEQFF. Full variable domain (missing parts from reference TRBV19 and TRBJ2-1): DGGITQSPKYLFRKEGQNVTLSCEQNLNHDAMYWYRQDPGQGLRLIYYSQIVNDFQKGDIAEGYSVSREKKESFPLTVTSAQKNPTAFYLCASNSPTSDLHSYNEQFFGPGTRLTVL.

There are many counts of this clone. The read ends 3 residues shy of where the CDR3 ends; the end is completed using the germline J gene. This chain connects TRBV19 to TRBJ2-2, with 10 positions matching TRBD2. The V segment lost 4 bases and the J segment 9 bases; nucleotides outside the gene matches: 5. CDR1 and CDR2 (germline): LNHDA, SQIVND (reference sequence). CDR3 length: 14 amino acids. The CDR3: CASSTSSGSRELFF. The part of the CDR3 DNA that was read is TGTGCCAGTAGTACATCTAGCGGGAGTAGGGAG.

For this clone: This specimen includes other DNA sequences encoding the same CDR3. CDR3 bases read: TGTGCCAGTAGCAGGGCTGGACAGGGCCACACAGATACG. It codes for CASSRAGQGHTDT. The entire CDR3 is CASSRAGQGHTDTQYF. This chain connects TRBV19 to TRBJ2-3, with 8 nucleotides matching TRBD1. The read falls 3 residues short of the CDR3 end, and the missing part is taken from the germline J gene. Trimming took 6 bases from V and 2 from J; bases not matched to a gene: 10. CDR3 length: 16 amino acids. The germline V gene has CDR1 LNHDA and CDR2 SQIVND (reference sequence).

This clone was seen many times. With the read ending 3 residues before the CDR3 end, the germline J gene is used to fill in that end. This rearrangement joins TRBV30 to TRBJ1-1, with D tentatively TRBD1 (6 bases). Germline lookup yields CDR1 GTSNPN and CDR2 SVGIG (reference sequence). Trimming left V 3 bases short and J 3 bases short, with 8 bases between. The CDR3 is 12 residues long. The sequenced CDR3 bases are TGTGCCTGGAGCAAGGGGGACACTGAA. Translated, it gives CAWSKGDTE. The full CDR3 protein is CAWSKGDTEAFF.

This clone was observed at least ten times. From the germline J gene comes the end of the CDR3, since the read stops 3 residues before it. V is TRBV19 and J is TRBJ2-3; D is possibly TRBD1 (6 bases). Germline V gene data show CDR1 as LNHDA and CDR2 as SQIVND (reference sequence). This CDR3 has 17 residues. V lost 3 bases, J lost 4 bases, and 20 bases lay in between. The CDR3 spells CASSIRALRGLADTQYF. The CDR3 DNA, read in part, is TGTGCCAGTAGTATCAGGGCCCTCAGGGGTCTTGCAGATACG.

Notes on this clone: The DNA ends 3 residues before the CDR3 does, and the rest of the CDR3 is filled in from the germline J gene. The chain couples TRBV7-9 to TRBJ1-2; 7 bases are a match to TRBD1. The CDR3 covers 15 residues. J was trimmed by 5 bases and V by 5 bases; bases with no gene match: 11. CDR1 is SEHNR and CDR2 is FQNEAQ in the germline V gene (reference sequence). The CDR3 spells CASSPQPTGKYGYTF. The DNA read from the CDR3 is TGTGCCAGCAGCCCCCAACCGACAGGGAAGTATGGC.